This T cell receptor (beta chain) was captured in a study of control samples from healthy donors and cancer patients. Sequencing used immunoSEQ multiplex PCR; TCRdb keeps in-frame clones, though not all of them. The sample shows under 65,000 clones, more than 85% of them seen only once. Sequencing was performed on PBMCs. This clonotype originated in a man between 25 and 39 years old with colorectal cancer.

CDR3 in DNA: TGTGCCAGCAGCTCTTTTAAACCGGGACTTGAAGTTCTGGCTGGGGCCAACGTCCTGACTTTC. It specifies CASSSFKPGLEVLAGANVLTF. The rearrangement links TRBV13 to TRBJ2-6; TRBD2 is a possible D gene (6 bases). This CDR3 is built from 21 residues. With 4 bases removed from V and 2 bases from J, the gap between germline ends came to 27 bases. In germline, CDR1 is PRHDT, CDR2 FYEKMQ (reference sequence).